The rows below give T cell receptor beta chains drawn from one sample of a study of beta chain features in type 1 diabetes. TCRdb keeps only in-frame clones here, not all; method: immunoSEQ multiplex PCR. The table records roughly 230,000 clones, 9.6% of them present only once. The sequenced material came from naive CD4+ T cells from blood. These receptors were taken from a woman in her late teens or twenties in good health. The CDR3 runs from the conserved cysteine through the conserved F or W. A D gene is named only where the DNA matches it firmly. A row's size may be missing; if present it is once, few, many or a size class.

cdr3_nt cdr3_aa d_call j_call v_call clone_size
TGTGCCAGCAGTGGGCAAAGCTACGAGCAGTACTTC CASSGQSYEQYF . TRBJ2-7 TRBV2 few
TGCGCCAGCAGCGCGACAGGGGTTAGCACAGATACGCAGTATTTT CASSATGVSTDTQYF TRBD1 TRBJ2-3 TRBV5-1 .
TGTGCCAGCAGTGAACAGGGGGGTGGGTCCGGGGAGCTGTTTTTT CASSEQGGGSGELFF . TRBJ2-2 TRBV6-1 .
TGTGCCTGGATGAGGGTCCGACGGAGTAACACTGAAGCTTTCTTT CAWMRVRRSNTEAFF . TRBJ1-1 TRBV30 .
TGTGCCAGCAGTGACGGCAGCGCAGATACGCAGTATTTT CASSDGSADTQYF . TRBJ2-3 TRBV2 .
TGTGCCAGCAGCTTATCCGGGATTGCGTCACCCCTCCACTTT CASSLSGIASPLHF . TRBJ1-6 TRBV7-3 few
TGTGCCACCAGCCGCTACCGGGAGCCTCGGTCGGGTAATGAGCAGTTCTTC CATSRYREPRSGNEQFF . TRBJ2-1 TRBV15 few
TGCAGCGCCTGGGACAGGGGGTCCTATGGCTACACCTTC CSAWDRGSYGYTF TRBD1 TRBJ1-2 TRBV29-1 .
TGTGCCAGCAGCCGTCGCTCAGGGTCGGGGGAAAGCATTCAGTACTTC CASSRRSGSGESIQYF . TRBJ2-4 TRBV7-9 few
TGTGCCATCAGTGTTGGGAGACCCATCGGGGGGACAGATACGCAGTATTTT CAISVGRPIGGTDTQYF TRBD2 TRBJ2-3 TRBV10-3 few
TGTGCCAGCAGCGTGACTAGCGGCACAGATACGCAGTATTTT CASSVTSGTDTQYF TRBD2 TRBJ2-3 TRBV9 .
TGCAGCGTAGACACCGGGACTGGAGGCCCGCGGACCCAGTACTTC CSVDTGTGGPRTQYF . TRBJ2-5 TRBV29-1 few
TGTGCCAGCGTCGGGCGACAGCTAGAGACCCAGTACTTC CASVGRQLETQYF . TRBJ2-5 TRBV5-6 few
TGTGCCAGCAGCTCCCCCCGGGACAGGGTCATTGCTGAAGCTTTCTTT CASSSPRDRVIAEAFF TRBD1 TRBJ1-1 TRBV11-2 .
TGTGCCAGCAGCTTCCCCGGGGACACTGAAGCTTTCTTT CASSFPGDTEAFF . TRBJ1-1 TRBV11-2 few
TGTGCCAGCAGTCCGGACAGGGGTGGCAATCAGCCCCAGCATTTT CASSPDRGGNQPQHF TRBD1 TRBJ1-5 TRBV2 few
TGTGCCAGCAGTTTATTCTACCCACGTCGCGGCGGACAGATGAACACTGAAGCTTTCTTT CASSLFYPRRGGQMNTEAFF . TRBJ1-1 TRBV28 .
TGTGCCAGTAGTATGGAAACTAGCGGGAGGGATACGCAGTATTTT CASSMETSGRDTQYF TRBD2 TRBJ2-3 TRBV19 .
TGTGCCAGCAGCCCCACTGGGGGGACTAACTCCTACGAGCAGTACTTC CASSPTGGTNSYEQYF TRBD2 TRBJ2-7 TRBV5-4 .
TGTGCCAGCAGTTTCCCCCCGGCAGGGGTAAATCAGCCCCAGCATTTT CASSFPPAGVNQPQHF . TRBJ1-5 TRBV6-5 few
TGTGCCTGGAGTGTAATAAACGCAGAAACTGAAGCTTTCTTT CAWSVINAETEAFF . TRBJ1-1 TRBV30 .
TGTGCCAGCCGAGGCCCGGGACAGGGGACCCAAGAGACCCAGTACTTC CASRGPGQGTQETQYF TRBD1 TRBJ2-5 TRBV18 .
TGTGCCAGCACCCTAGGGGGGGCAGCAGGGGCCAACGTCCTGACTTTC CASTLGGAAGANVLTF . TRBJ2-6 TRBV6-6 .
TGTGCCAGCAGTTTGGCCGGACGAGACTACTACGAGCAGTACTTC CASSLAGRDYYEQYF . TRBJ2-7 TRBV6-6 .
TGTGCCAGCAGCCCGCCGGGGAAGCCCCAGCATTTT CASSPPGKPQHF . TRBJ1-5 TRBV7-2 .
TGTGCCAGCAGTTCCTTCGGTAGCGGGAATGAGCAGTTCTTC CASSSFGSGNEQFF TRBD2 TRBJ2-1 TRBV6-6 few
TGTGCCAGCAGCTTATCAGGGGGAGATGGCTACACCTTC CASSLSGGDGYTF TRBD1 TRBJ1-2 TRBV7-3 few
TGTGCCAGCAGCGCAGGCCTACCCGCTGAAGCTTTCTTT CASSAGLPAEAFF . TRBJ1-1 TRBV7-2 .
TGTGCCAGCAGTGACTCGAGGCAGGGCGGTGAAAAACTGTTTTTT CASSDSRQGGEKLFF . TRBJ1-4 TRBV6-4 .
TGTGCCAGCATGGTTCAGGCCCAAGAGACCCAGTACTTC CASMVQAQETQYF . TRBJ2-5 TRBV6-1 .
TGTGCCAGCAGTGCGTCCGGGGAAACCAAAAACATTCAGTACTTC CASSASGETKNIQYF . TRBJ2-4 TRBV6-6 .
TGTGCCAGCAGCTTCCGGGTGACGGGTGAGCAGTTCTTC CASSFRVTGEQFF . TRBJ2-1 TRBV11-2 few
TGCGCCAGCAGCCCCTTAGATGTAAATGAGCAGTTCTTC CASSPLDVNEQFF . TRBJ2-1 TRBV5-1 .
TGTGCCAGCAGTCTCCTCTTGACAAGGTCTTACGAGCAGTACTTC CASSLLLTRSYEQYF . TRBJ2-7 TRBV13 few
TGTGCCAGCAGCTTTACGCGGGAGGGTTACAATGAGCAGTTCTTC CASSFTREGYNEQFF TRBD2 TRBJ2-1 TRBV5-5 few
TGTGCCAGCAGTGATGGACTAGCGGGAATCGACGAGCAGTACTTC CASSDGLAGIDEQYF TRBD2 TRBJ2-7 TRBV6-1 .
TGTGCCAGCAGCGAGCGGGGGGCCGACACCGGGGAGCTGTTTTTT CASSERGADTGELFF TRBD2 TRBJ2-2 TRBV9 few
TGTGCCAGCTCACCGCGACTAGCGGGGGGCACTGGTGAGCAGTTCTTC CASSPRLAGGTGEQFF TRBD2 TRBJ2-1 TRBV18 .
TGTGCCACTGTGGGGACAGCCAGTAACTATGGCTACACCTTC CATVGTASNYGYTF TRBD1 TRBJ1-2 TRBV7-9 many
TGTGCCATCAGTGAGTCTTTGTATAGCAATCAGCCCCAGCATTTT CAISESLYSNQPQHF . TRBJ1-5 TRBV10-3 .
TGTGCCAGCAGCGGCGGGGGACTAGCGGGAGGGGCCGGGGAGCTGTTTTTT CASSGGGLAGGAGELFF TRBD2 TRBJ2-2 TRBV5-6 .
TGTGCCATCACACGGGGACTAGCGGGAGAGGAGCAGTACTTC CAITRGLAGEEQYF TRBD2 TRBJ2-7 TRBV10-3 .
TGTGCCAGCAGTGGACCCCTACGGGACAGTTACTACGAGCAGTACTTC CASSGPLRDSYYEQYF TRBD1 TRBJ2-7 TRBV6-1 .
TGTGCCAGCAATCCAGCGGGGCAAGAGACCCAGTACTTC CASNPAGQETQYF TRBD2 TRBJ2-5 TRBV9 few
TGCGCCAGCACCCCCGACCTCGGGAGGATAGCAAGGAACACTGAAGCTTTCTTT CASTPDLGRIARNTEAFF . TRBJ1-1 TRBV5-1 few
TGTGCCAGCAGCTGGGGACAGGGAAGCACAGATACGCAGTATTTT CASSWGQGSTDTQYF TRBD1 TRBJ2-3 TRBV5-4 few
TGCGCCAGCAGCTCGACAGGTACTCAGCCCCAGCATTTT CASSSTGTQPQHF . TRBJ1-5 TRBV5-1 .
TGTGCCAGCAGCTTACTCCCTAATCAGCCCCAGCATTTT CASSLLPNQPQHF . TRBJ1-5 TRBV7-9 .
TGTGCCAGTAGCAACGGAGGAAATCAGCCCCAGCATTTT CASSNGGNQPQHF . TRBJ1-5 TRBV19 few
TGTGCCAGCAGTTTCGCCGCAGGCACAGATACGCAGTATTTT CASSFAAGTDTQYF . TRBJ2-3 TRBV27 .